One sample yielded the 10 T cell receptor beta chains listed below, sequenced in a study of beta chain features in type 1 diabetes. The study reverse transcribed the entire isolated RNA, so it sequenced expressed TCRB transcripts. Sequencing was performed with immunoSEQ multiplex PCR; in TCRdb, only in-frame clones are kept and a portion is missing. The data hold tens of thousands of clones, with under 35% observed a single time. The source material was stem cell memory CD4+ T cells from blood. The source is a young woman in good health.

V is TRBV19 and J is TRBJ2-1; 12 bases agree with TRBD2. The germline V gene encodes CDR1 LNHDA and CDR2 SQIVND (reference sequence). The CDR3 has 14 residues. With V trimmed by 6 bases and J by 7 bases, 4 bases remained unmatched. The CDR3 region has the DNA TGTGCCAGTAGCCTAGCGGGAGGGGTTAATGAGCAGTTCTTC. Its translation is CASSLAGGVNEQFF.

This clone showed up just a few times. This chain uses TRBV7-6 with TRBJ1-2; TRBD1 matches 7 bases. Germline trimming cut 5 bases from V and 0 bases from J; bases unmatched to any gene: 3. CDR3 length equals 14 residues. Per germline, CDR1 SGHVS and CDR2 FNYEAQ. The CDR3 spells CASSPGTANYGYTF. The CDR3 DNA reads TGTGCCAGCAGCCCAGGGACAGCTAACTATGGCTACACCTTC.

The sample holds a few counts of this clone. This chain links TRBV4-2 with TRBJ1-2; weak D call: TRBD1 (5 bases). V lost 1 base to trimming and J lost 8 bases, with 8 bases between them. This CDR3 has 12 amino acids. Germline V gene lookup returns CDR1 LGHNA and CDR2 YNFKEQ. The chain's CDR3 is CASSQAGDGYTF. The DNA of the CDR3 is TGTGCCAGCAGCCAAGCGGGGGACGGCTACACCTTC.

The chain joins TRBV25-1 to TRBJ2-2, with D possibly being TRBD2 (5 bases). Trimming left V 5 bases short and J 0 bases short, with 10 bases between. Germline V gene data show CDR1 as MGHDK and CDR2 as SYGVNS. This CDR3 spans 15 amino acids. Written as DNA, the CDR3 is TGTGCCAGCAGTCGGGGTGGGACGAACACCGGGGAGCTGTTTTTT. It translates to CASSRGGTNTGELFF.

This chain connects TRBV6-1 to TRBJ2-7; D possibly corresponds to TRBD2 (6 bases). Trimming cost V 5 bases and J 2 bases, with 16 bases left between them. The CDR3 is 15 amino acids. CDR1 is MNHNS, CDR2 SASEGT, per germline. The CDR3 nucleotides read TGTGCCAGCAGTTTTCTAATGGGGGGAACCTACGAGCAGTACTTC. The encoded protein is CASSFLMGGTYEQYF.

The chain has TRBV19 and TRBJ1-2, with a weak D call TRBD1 (6 bases). The germline CDR1 and CDR2 sequences are LNHDA and SQIVND (reference sequence). CDR3 size: 13 residues. Trimming stripped 2 bases from V and 6 bases from J, with 10 bases between. The CDR3 DNA reads TGTGCCAGTAGTATATCAGGGGTGCATGGCTACACCTTC. Translation: CASSISGVHGYTF.

The chain links TRBV14 to TRBJ2-1; 12 nucleotides agree with TRBD1. This CDR3 comprises 13 residues. Germline loops: CDR1 SGHDN, CDR2 FVKESK. V lost 4 bases to trimming and J lost 8 bases; unmatched junction nucleotides: 0. The chain's CDR3 is CASSRDRGHEQFF. In DNA, the CDR3 is TGTGCCAGCAGCCGGGACAGGGGGCATGAGCAGTTCTTC.

CDR3 sequence (DNA): TGTGCCAGCAGCTTAAACCCCCGGGGGAGCCAGTACTTC. This gives the protein CASSLNPRGSQYF. The gene calls are TRBV7-3 and TRBJ2-5; D possibly corresponds to TRBD2 (6 bases). This CDR3 contains 13 residues. Trimming took 1 base from V and 10 from J, leaving 13 bases between them. CDR1 and CDR2 from the germline V gene are SGHTA and FQGTGA. Drawing the rest from reference TRBV7-3 and TRBJ2-5, the complete variable domain is GAGVSQTPSNKVTEKGKYVELRCDPISGHTALYWYRQSLGQGPEFLIYFQGTGAADDSGLPNDRFFAVRPEGSVSTLKIQRTERGDSAVYLCASSLNPRGSQYFGPGTRLLVL.

This chain connects TRBV5-4 to TRBJ2-1; 7 bases agree with TRBD2. This CDR3 region has 14 residues. CDR1 and CDR2 (germline): SGHNT, YYREEE (reference sequence). V shed 4 bases and J 9 bases; nucleotides not matched to a gene: 10. The CDR3 DNA reads as TGTGCCAGCAGCCCAAGGACTAGAAATGGTGAGCAGTTCTTC. It specifies CASSPRTRNGEQFF.

This chain uses TRBV30 with TRBJ1-1; D ambiguous. The CDR3 loop spans 13 amino acids. Germline CDR1 reads GTSNPN; CDR2 reads SVGIG (reference sequence). V was shortened by 1 base and J by 1 base, with 7 bases between the two germline ends. Here the CDR3 DNA reads TGTGCCTGGAGTGACAGCCCGAACACTGAAGCTTTCTTT. Translation gives CAWSDSPNTEAFF.